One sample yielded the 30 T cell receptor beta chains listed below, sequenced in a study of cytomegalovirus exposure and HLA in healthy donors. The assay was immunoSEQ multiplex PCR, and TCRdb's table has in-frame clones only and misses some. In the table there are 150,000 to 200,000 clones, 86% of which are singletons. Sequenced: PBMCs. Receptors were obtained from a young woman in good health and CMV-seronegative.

Written as DNA, the CDR3 is TGTGCCAGCAACCCCACCAGGTCCTACGAGCAGTACTTC. Protein: CASNPTRSYEQYF. This sequence joins TRBV18 and TRBJ2-7; D gene unclear. V was trimmed by 8 bases and J by 1 base, leaving 12 bases between them. CDR1 and CDR2 from the germline V gene are KGHSH and LQKENI. The CDR3 length is 13 residues.

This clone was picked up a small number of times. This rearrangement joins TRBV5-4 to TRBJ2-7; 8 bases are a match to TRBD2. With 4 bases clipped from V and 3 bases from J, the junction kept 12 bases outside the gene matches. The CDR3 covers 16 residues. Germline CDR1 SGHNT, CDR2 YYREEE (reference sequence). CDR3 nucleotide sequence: TGTGCCAGCAGCACCGGGACTAGGAATCGTTACTACGAGCAGTACTTC. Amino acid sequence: CASSTGTRNRYYEQYF.

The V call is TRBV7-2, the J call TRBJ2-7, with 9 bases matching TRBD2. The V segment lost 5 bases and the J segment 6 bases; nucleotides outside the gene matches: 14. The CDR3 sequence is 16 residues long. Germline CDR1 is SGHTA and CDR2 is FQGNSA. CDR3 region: CASSPRGGRAGSEQYF. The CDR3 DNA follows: TGTGCCAGCAGCCCGCGCGGCGGGAGGGCCGGTAGCGAGCAGTACTTC.

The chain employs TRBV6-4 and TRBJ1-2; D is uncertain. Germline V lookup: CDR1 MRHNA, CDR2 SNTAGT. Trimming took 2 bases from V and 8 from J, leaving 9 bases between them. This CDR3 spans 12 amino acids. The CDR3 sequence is CASSDPTGGYTF. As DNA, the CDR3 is TGTGCCAGCAGTGACCCGACTGGCGGCTACACCTTC.

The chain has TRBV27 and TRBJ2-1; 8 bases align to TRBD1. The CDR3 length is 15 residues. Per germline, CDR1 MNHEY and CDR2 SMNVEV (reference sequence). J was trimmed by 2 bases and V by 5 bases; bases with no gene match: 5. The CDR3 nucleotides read TGTGCCAGCAGTCCCCAGGGGGCCACCTACAATGAGCAGTTCTTC. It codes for CASSPQGATYNEQFF.

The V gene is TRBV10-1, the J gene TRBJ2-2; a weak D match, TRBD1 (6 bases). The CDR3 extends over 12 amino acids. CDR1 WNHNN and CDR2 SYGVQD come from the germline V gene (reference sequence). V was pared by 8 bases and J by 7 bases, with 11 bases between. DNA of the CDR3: TGCGCCAGCGGTTGGACAGACGGGGAGCTGTTTTTT. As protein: CASGWTDGELFF.

CDR3: CASSLGGHSTNEKLFF. The CDR3 bases are TGCGCCAGCAGCTTGGGGGGACACTCAACTAATGAAAAACTGTTTTTT. The chain carries TRBV5-1 and TRBJ1-4; maybe TRBD1 (6 bases). V was trimmed by 0 bases and J by 0 bases, leaving 9 bases between them. The CDR3 contains 16 residues. Germline loops: CDR1 SGHRS, CDR2 YFSETQ. Using reference TRBV5-1 and TRBJ1-4 for the parts outside the CDR3, the full variable domain is KAGVTQTPRYLIKTRGQQVTLSCSPISGHRSVSWYQQTPGQGLQFLFEYFSETQRNKGNFPGRFSGRQFSNSRSEMNVSTLELGDSALYLCASSLGGHSTNEKLFFGSGTQLSVL.

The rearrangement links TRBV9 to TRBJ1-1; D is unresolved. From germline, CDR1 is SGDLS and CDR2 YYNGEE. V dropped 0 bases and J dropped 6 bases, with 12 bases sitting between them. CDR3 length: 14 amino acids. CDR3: CASSVARGFSEAFF. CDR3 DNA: TGTGCCAGCAGCGTAGCCCGGGGTTTCTCTGAAGCTTTCTTT.

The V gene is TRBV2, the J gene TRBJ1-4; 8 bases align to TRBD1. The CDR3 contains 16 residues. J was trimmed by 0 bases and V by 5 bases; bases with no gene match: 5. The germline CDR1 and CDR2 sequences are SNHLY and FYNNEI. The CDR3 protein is CASSLDRAATNEKLFF. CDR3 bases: TGTGCCAGCAGTCTGGACAGGGCAGCAACTAATGAAAAACTGTTTTTT.

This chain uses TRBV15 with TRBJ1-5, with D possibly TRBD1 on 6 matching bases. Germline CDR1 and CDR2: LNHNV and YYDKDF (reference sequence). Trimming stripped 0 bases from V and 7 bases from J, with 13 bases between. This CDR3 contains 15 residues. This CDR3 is CATSRDPSGAQPQHF. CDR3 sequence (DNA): TGTGCCACCAGCAGAGATCCATCAGGGGCCCAGCCCCAGCATTTT. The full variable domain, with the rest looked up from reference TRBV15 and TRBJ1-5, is DAMVIQNPRYQVTQFGKPVTLSCSQTLNHNVMYWYQQKSSQAPKLLFHYYDKDFNNEADTPDNFQSRRPNTSFCFLDIRSPGLGDTAMYLCATSRDPSGAQPQHFGDGTRLSIL.

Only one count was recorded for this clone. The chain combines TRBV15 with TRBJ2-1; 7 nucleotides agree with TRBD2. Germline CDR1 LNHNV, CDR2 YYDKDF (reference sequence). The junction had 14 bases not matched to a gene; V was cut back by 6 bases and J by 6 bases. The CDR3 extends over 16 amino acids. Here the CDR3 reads CATRHRGERWSNEQFF. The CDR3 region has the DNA TGTGCCACCAGACACCGGGGGGAAAGATGGAGCAATGAGCAGTTCTTC.

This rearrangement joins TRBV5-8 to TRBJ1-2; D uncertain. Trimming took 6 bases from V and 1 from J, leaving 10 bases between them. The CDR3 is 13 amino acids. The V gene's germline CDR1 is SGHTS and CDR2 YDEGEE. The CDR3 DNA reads TGTGCCAGCACCATGGGGAGTAACTATGGCTACACCTTC. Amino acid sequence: CASTMGSNYGYTF.

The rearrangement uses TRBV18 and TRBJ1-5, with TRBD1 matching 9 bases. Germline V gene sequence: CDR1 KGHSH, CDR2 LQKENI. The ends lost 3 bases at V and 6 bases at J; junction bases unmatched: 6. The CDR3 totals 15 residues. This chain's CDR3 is CASSPDRGVGQPQHF. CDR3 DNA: TGTGCCAGCTCACCGGACAGGGGTGTTGGTCAGCCCCAGCATTTT.

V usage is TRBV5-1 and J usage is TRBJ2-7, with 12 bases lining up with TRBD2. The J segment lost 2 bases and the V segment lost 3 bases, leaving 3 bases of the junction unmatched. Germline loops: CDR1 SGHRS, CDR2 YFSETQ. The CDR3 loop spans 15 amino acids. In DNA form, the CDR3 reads TGCGCCAGCAGCTCCCTAGCGGGAGGGCCCTACGAGCAGTACTTC. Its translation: CASSSLAGGPYEQYF.

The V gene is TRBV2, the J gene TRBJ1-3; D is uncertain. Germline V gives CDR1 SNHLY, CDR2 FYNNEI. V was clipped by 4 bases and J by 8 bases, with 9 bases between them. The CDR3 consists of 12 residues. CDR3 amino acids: CASSVMGDTIYF. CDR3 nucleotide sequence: TGTGCCAGCAGTGTCATGGGAGACACCATATATTTT.

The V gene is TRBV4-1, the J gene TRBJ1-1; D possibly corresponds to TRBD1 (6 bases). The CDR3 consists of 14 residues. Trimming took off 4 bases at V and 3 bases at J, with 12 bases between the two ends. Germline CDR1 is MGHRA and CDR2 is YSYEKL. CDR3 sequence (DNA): TGCGCCAGCAGCCTCGGCAGACAGGACACTGAAGCTTTCTTT. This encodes CASSLGRQDTEAFF.

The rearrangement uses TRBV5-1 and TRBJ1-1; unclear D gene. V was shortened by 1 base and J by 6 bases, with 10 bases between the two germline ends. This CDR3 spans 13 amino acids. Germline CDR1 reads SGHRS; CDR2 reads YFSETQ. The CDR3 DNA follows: TGCGCCAGCAGCTTGCCGACTAATCCTGAAGCTTTCTTT. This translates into CASSLPTNPEAFF.

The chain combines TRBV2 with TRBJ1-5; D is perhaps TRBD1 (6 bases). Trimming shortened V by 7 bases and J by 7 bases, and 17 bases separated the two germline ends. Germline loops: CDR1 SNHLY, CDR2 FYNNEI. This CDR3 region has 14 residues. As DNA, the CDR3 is TGTGCCAGCAAGGGAGGGACAATCGGGCAGCCCCAGCATTTT. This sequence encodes CASKGGTIGQPQHF.

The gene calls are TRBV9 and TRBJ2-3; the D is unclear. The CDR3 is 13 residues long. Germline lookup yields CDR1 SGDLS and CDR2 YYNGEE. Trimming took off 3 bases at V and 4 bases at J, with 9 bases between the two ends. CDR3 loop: CASSAWAPDTQYF. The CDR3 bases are TGTGCCAGCAGCGCCTGGGCGCCAGATACGCAGTATTTT. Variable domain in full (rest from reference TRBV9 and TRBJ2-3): DSGVTQTPKHLITATGQRVTLRCSPRSGDLSVYWYQQSLDQGLQFLIQYYNGEERAKGNILERFSAQQFPDLHSELNLSSLELGDSALYFCASSAWAPDTQYFGPGTRLTVL.

CDR3 sequence (DNA): TGTGCCTGGAGTGTGGTGGGACAGGGCACAGATACGCAGTATTTT. Translating it yields CAWSVVGQGTDTQYF. The chain carries TRBV30 and TRBJ2-3; 8 positions agree with TRBD1. Trimming cost V 0 bases and J 1 base; bases outside gene matches: 3. The length of the CDR3 is 15 residues. Germline CDR1 reads GTSNPN; CDR2 reads SVGIG (reference sequence).

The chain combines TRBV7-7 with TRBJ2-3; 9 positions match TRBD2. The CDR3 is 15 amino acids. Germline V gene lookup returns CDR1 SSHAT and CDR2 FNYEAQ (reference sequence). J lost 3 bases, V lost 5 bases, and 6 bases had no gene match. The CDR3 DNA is TGTGCCAGCAGCCGGGGTAGCGGGAGAACAGATACGCAGTATTTT. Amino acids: CASSRGSGRTDTQYF.

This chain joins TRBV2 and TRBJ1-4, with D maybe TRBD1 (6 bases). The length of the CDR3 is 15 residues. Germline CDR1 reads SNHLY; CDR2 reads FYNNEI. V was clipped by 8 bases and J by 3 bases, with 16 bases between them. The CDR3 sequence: CASLSQGFSNEKLFF. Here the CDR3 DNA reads TGTGCCAGCCTTAGTCAGGGGTTTTCTAATGAAAAACTGTTTTTT.

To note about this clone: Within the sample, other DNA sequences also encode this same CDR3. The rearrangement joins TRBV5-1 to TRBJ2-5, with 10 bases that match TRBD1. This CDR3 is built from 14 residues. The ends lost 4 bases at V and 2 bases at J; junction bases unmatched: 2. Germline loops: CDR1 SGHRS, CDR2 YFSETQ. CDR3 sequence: CASSRDRGQETQYF. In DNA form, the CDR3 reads TGCGCCAGCAGCCGGGACAGGGGTCAAGAGACCCAGTACTTC.

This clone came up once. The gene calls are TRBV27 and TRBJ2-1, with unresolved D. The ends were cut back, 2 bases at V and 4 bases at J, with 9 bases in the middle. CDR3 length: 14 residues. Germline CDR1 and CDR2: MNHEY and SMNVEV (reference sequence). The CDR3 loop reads CASSLGSLYNEQFF. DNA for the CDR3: TGTGCCAGCAGTTTAGGCTCCCTTTACAATGAGCAGTTCTTC.

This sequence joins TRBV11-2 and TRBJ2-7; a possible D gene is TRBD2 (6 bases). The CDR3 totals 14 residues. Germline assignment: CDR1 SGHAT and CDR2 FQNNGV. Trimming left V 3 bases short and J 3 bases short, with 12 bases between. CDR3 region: CASSFGTSSYEQYF. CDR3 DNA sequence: TGTGCCAGCAGCTTCGGGACTTCCAGCTACGAGCAGTACTTC.

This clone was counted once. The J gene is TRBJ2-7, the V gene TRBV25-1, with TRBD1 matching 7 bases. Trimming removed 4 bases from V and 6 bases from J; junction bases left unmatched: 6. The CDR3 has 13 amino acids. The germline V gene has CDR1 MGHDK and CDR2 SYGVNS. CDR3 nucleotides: TGTGCCAGCAGTGTGCGACAGGGCGGCGAGCAGTACTTC. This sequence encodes CASSVRQGGEQYF.

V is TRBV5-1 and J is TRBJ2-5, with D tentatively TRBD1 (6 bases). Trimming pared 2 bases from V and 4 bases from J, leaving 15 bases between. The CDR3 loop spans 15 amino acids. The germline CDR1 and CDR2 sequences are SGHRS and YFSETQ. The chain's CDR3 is CASSLGQGSAETQYF. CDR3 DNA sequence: TGCGCCAGCAGCTTAGGGCAGGGGTCCGCAGAGACCCAGTACTTC. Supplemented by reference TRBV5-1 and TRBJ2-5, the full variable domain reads KAGVTQTPRYLIKTRGQQVTLSCSPISGHRSVSWYQQTPGQGLQFLFEYFSETQRNKGNFPGRFSGRQFSNSRSEMNVSTLELGDSALYLCASSLGQGSAETQYFGPGTRLLVL.

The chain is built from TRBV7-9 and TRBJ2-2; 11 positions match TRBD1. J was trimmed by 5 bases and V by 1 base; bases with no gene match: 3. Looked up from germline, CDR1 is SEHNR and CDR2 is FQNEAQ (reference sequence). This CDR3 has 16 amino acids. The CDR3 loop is CASSLVGQGATGELFF. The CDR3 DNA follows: TGTGCCAGCAGCTTAGTTGGACAGGGGGCTACCGGGGAGCTGTTTTTT. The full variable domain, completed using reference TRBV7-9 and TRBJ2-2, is DTGVSQNPRHKITKRGQNVTFRCDPISEHNRLYWYRQTLGQGPEFLTYFQNEAQLEKSRLLSDRFSAERPKGSFSTLEIQRTEQGDSAMYLCASSLVGQGATGELFFGEGSRLTVL.

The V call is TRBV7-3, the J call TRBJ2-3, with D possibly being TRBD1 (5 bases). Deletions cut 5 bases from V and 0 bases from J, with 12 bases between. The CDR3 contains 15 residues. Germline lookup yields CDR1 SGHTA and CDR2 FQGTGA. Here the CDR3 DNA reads TGTGCCAGCAGCAGGGGTGGTCATAGCACAGATACGCAGTATTTT. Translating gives CASSRGGHSTDTQYF.

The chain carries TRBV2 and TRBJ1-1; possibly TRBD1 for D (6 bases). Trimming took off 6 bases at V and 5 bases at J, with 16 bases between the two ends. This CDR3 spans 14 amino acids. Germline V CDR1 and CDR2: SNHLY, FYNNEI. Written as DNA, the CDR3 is TGTGCCAGCAGATCCGGACAGAGTGGAACTGAAGCTTTCTTT. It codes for CASRSGQSGTEAFF.